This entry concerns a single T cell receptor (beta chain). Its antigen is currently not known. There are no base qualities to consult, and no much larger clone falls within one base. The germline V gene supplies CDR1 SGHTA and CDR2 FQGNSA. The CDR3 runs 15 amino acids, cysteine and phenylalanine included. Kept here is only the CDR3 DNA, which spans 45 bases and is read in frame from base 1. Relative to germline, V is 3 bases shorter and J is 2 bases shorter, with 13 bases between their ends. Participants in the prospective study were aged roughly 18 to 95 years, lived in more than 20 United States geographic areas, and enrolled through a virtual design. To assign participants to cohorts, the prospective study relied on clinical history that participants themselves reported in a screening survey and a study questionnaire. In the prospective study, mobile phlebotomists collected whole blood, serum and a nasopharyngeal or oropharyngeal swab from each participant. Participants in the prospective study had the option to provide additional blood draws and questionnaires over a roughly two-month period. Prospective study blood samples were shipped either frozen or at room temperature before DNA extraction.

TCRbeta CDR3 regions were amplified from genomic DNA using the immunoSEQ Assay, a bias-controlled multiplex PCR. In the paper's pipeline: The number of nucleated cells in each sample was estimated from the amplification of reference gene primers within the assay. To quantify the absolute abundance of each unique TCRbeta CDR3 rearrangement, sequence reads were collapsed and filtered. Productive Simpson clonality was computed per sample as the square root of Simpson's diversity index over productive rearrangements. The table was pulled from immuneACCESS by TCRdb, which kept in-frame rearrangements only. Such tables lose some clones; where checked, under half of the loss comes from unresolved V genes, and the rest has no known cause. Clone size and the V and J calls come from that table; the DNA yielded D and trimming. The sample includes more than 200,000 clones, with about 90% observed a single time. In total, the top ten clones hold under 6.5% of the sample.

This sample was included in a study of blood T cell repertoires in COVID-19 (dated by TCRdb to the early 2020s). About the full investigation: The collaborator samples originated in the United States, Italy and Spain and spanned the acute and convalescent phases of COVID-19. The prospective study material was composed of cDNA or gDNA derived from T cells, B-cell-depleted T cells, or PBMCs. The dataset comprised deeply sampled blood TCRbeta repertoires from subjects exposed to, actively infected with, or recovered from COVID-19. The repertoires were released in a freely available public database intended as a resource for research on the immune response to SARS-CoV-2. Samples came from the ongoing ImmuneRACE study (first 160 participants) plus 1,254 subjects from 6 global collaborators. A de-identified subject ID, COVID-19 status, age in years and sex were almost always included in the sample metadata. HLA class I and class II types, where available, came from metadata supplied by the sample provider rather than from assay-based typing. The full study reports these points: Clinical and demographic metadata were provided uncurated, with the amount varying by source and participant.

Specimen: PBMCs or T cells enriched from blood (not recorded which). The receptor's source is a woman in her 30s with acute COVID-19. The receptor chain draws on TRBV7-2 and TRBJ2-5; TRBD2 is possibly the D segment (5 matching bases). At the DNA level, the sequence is TGTGCCAGCAGCTTCCAGGCTAGCCTACAAGAGACCCAGTACTTC. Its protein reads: CASSFQASLQETQYF.